One sample yielded the 21 T cell receptor beta chains listed below, sequenced in a study of T cell changes during pregnancy in multiple sclerosis. Only in-frame clones appear in the TCRdb table, and some are missing; sequencing was by immunoSEQ multiplex PCR. The table has approximately 100,000 clones, 75% to 95% seen once; the top ten hold approximately 3.4%. Sequenced here: peripheral blood, sampled in the second trimester of pregnancy. The receptors were sampled from a female donor with multiple sclerosis, enrolled in a pregnancy study.

The chain is built from TRBV7-9 and TRBJ2-1; 16 bases fit TRBD2. Germline values: CDR1 SEHNR, CDR2 FQNEAQ (reference sequence). The length of the CDR3 is 13 residues. V trimming: 5 bases; J trimming: 14 bases; junction bases outside the gene matches: 3. The DNA for the CDR3 is TGTGCCAGCAGCCTCGGGACTAGCGGGAGGGAGTTCTTC. Amino acid sequence: CASSLGTSGREFF.

V is TRBV29-1 and J is TRBJ2-7, with 11 bases identical to TRBD1. CDR1 is SQVTM and CDR2 is ANQGSEA in the germline V gene. V was pared by 0 bases and J by 2 bases, with 3 bases of the junction left unmatched. The CDR3 has 15 residues. The chain's CDR3 is CSVEDPGQGAYEQYF. DNA for the CDR3: TGCAGCGTTGAAGATCCGGGACAGGGGGCCTACGAGCAGTACTTC.

This chain joins TRBV29-1 and TRBJ1-2; TRBD1 matches 7 bases. V shed 6 bases and J 11 bases; nucleotides not matched to a gene: 12. Per germline, CDR1 SQVTM and CDR2 ANQGSEA. The CDR3 length is 12 residues. This CDR3 reads CSVVDRARLYTF. The CDR3, as DNA: TGCAGCGTAGTTGACAGGGCCCGTTTATACACCTTC.

The chain links TRBV18 to TRBJ2-2; D gene ambiguous. Trimming removed 3 bases from V and 1 base from J, with 6 bases in between. Germline V gene lookup returns CDR1 KGHSH and CDR2 LQKENI. This CDR3 has 14 residues. The CDR3 DNA is TGTGCCAGCTCACCCCAGGTGAACACCGGGGAGCTGTTTTTT. It translates to CASSPQVNTGELFF.

The V and J genes are TRBV27 and TRBJ2-3; 9 nucleotides match TRBD2. In germline, CDR1 is MNHEY, CDR2 SMNVEV (reference sequence). The CDR3 sequence is 16 residues long. V gave up 2 bases and J gave up 1 base; unmatched junction bases: 4. CDR3 bases: TGTGCCAGCAGTTTAGCTCAGCGGGGGGGCACAGATACGCAGTATTTT. This gives the protein CASSLAQRGGTDTQYF.

The chain couples TRBV5-1 to TRBJ2-2; a possible D gene is TRBD1 (8 bases). Germline CDR1 and CDR2: SGHRS and YFSETQ. The V and J ends lost 4 bases and 7 bases respectively, with 17 bases between them. This CDR3 contains 15 residues. The CDR3 loop is CASSVADREGGELFF. Here the CDR3 DNA reads TGCGCCAGCAGCGTGGCGGACAGGGAGGGCGGGGAGCTGTTTTTT.

This chain connects TRBV6-6 to TRBJ2-7, with D tentatively TRBD1 (5 bases). Trimming shortened V by 7 bases and J by 1 base, and 14 bases separated the two germline ends. Germline-derived CDR1 and CDR2 are MNHNY and SVGAGI (reference sequence). The CDR3 covers 14 residues. The CDR3 sequence is CASTRQPPSYEQYF. For the CDR3, the DNA is TGTGCCAGCACTAGACAGCCGCCGTCCTACGAGCAGTACTTC.

This clone was detected once. The rearrangement links TRBV28 to TRBJ1-2; D ambiguous. Germline-derived CDR1 and CDR2 are MDHEN and SYDVKM. Trimming stripped 8 bases from V and 7 bases from J, with 14 bases between. This CDR3 contains 12 residues. The CDR3 nucleotides read TGTGCCAGCGGCCCAGTCTCTAGTGGCTACACCTTC. It is translated as CASGPVSSGYTF.

The DNA for the CDR3 is TGTGCCTGGAGGGGGAGCTCCTACGAGCAGTACTTC. It is translated as CAWRGSSYEQYF. J is TRBJ2-7 and V is TRBV30, with a possible D match to TRBD2 (5 bases). V was cut by 3 bases and J by 0 bases, with 6 bases left in between. Per the germline V gene, CDR1 is GTSNPN and CDR2 is SVGIG (reference sequence). The CDR3 totals 12 residues. The full variable domain, completed using reference TRBV30 and TRBJ2-7, is SQTIHQWPATLVQPVGSPLSLECTVEGTSNPNLYWYRQAAGRGLQLLFYSVGIGQISSEVPQNLSASRPQDRQFILSSKKLLLSDSGFYLCAWRGSSYEQYFGPGTRLTVT.

The rearrangement uses TRBV28 and TRBJ2-7; D might be TRBD2 (6 bases). The CDR3 extends over 16 amino acids. Trimming cost V 6 bases and J 0 bases, with 18 bases left between them. Germline V gene data show CDR1 as MDHEN and CDR2 as SYDVKM. CDR3 sequence (DNA): TGTGCCAGCAGGGCCCGTGGCGGGCGGGACTCCTACGAGCAGTACTTC. It encodes CASRARGGRDSYEQYF.

The J gene is TRBJ2-1, the V gene TRBV4-2; 8 bases fit TRBD1. Germline V CDR1 and CDR2: LGHNA, YNFKEQ. The CDR3 runs 16 residues. The junction had 2 bases not matched to a gene; V was cut back by 0 bases and J by 1 base. The CDR3 DNA follows: TGTGCCAGCAGCCAAGATACAGGGGGATCCTACAATGAGCAGTTCTTC. Protein product: CASSQDTGGSYNEQFF.

The rearrangement links TRBV27 to TRBJ2-5; 7 positions agree with TRBD1. Per germline, CDR1 MNHEY and CDR2 SMNVEV (reference sequence). V was pared by 3 bases and J by 6 bases, with 4 bases of the junction left unmatched. The CDR3 extends over 13 amino acids. The CDR3 coding sequence is TGTGCCAGCAGTTTGGCAGGGGGTAAGACCCAGTACTTC. This translates into CASSLAGGKTQYF.

J is TRBJ1-2 and V is TRBV18; the D gene is possibly TRBD1 (5 bases). Germline V CDR1 and CDR2: KGHSH, LQKENI. Trimming removed 5 bases from V and 5 bases from J, with 15 bases in between. This CDR3 comprises 14 residues. The DNA for the CDR3 is TGTGCCAGCTCATCACTGGACACGGAGTATGGCTACACCTTC. Translation: CASSSLDTEYGYTF.

The genes are TRBV4-2 and TRBJ2-2, with 7 bases aligning to TRBD1. The trim removed 2 bases at V and 6 bases at J, leaving 0 bases unmatched. Germline V gene sequence: CDR1 LGHNA, CDR2 YNFKEQ. The CDR3 is 13 amino acids. CDR3 DNA sequence: TGTGCCAGCAGCCAACAGGGGGCCGGGGAGCTGTTTTTT. It translates to CASSQQGAGELFF.

This sequence joins TRBV6-5 and TRBJ2-7; TRBD2 agrees at 9 bases. The CDR3 runs to 14 residues. V was clipped by 11 bases and J by 9 bases; unmatched bases: 17. Per germline, CDR1 MNHEY and CDR2 SVGAGI. The CDR3 reads CAAAQGTSRRVQYF. Written as DNA, the CDR3 is TGTGCCGCGGCGCAAGGGACTAGCCGACGAGTGCAGTACTTC.

This chain links TRBV11-3 with TRBJ2-7, with a possible D match to TRBD2 (6 bases). The CDR3 is 16 residues long. With 3 bases removed from V and 3 bases from J, the gap between germline ends came to 18 bases. The germline V gene encodes CDR1 SGHNT and CDR2 YENEEA. The CDR3 nucleotides are TGTGCCAGCAGCTTGGGCGGGATCGAGCTCAACTACGAGCAGTACTTC. This codes for CASSLGGIELNYEQYF. The full variable domain, with the rest looked up from reference TRBV11-3 and TRBJ2-7, is EAGVVQSPRYKIIEKKQPVAFWCNPISGHNTLYWYLQNLGQGPELLIRYENEEAVDDSQLPKDRFSAERLKGVDSTLKIQPAELGDSAVYLCASSLGGIELNYEQYFGPGTRLTVT.

This sequence joins TRBV2 and TRBJ2-1, with TRBD2 matching over 12 bases. The CDR3 is 16 amino acids. CDR1 and CDR2 (germline): SNHLY, FYNNEI. V was pared by 7 bases and J by 3 bases, with 7 bases of the junction left unmatched. The CDR3 here is CASTELAGGFYNEQFF. The CDR3 nucleotides read TGTGCCAGCACCGAACTAGCGGGAGGTTTCTACAATGAGCAGTTCTTC.

The CDR3: CASSLGLAFANEQFF. CDR3 DNA: TGTGCCAGCAGCTTAGGACTAGCTTTTGCCAATGAGCAGTTCTTC. V usage is TRBV6-5 and J usage is TRBJ2-1, with 8 bases fitting TRBD2. Germline CDR1 is MNHEY and CDR2 is SVGAGI. The CDR3 has 15 amino acids. After removal of 6 bases from V and 6 bases from J, the junction contained 10 bases not matched to a gene.

The chain employs TRBV7-6 and TRBJ1-1, with a weak D call TRBD1 (5 bases). Germline loops: CDR1 SGHVS, CDR2 FNYEAQ. The CDR3 contains 15 residues. V shed 1 base and J shed 10 bases, with 19 bases lying between them. The CDR3: CASSLGGPRPGGAFF. CDR3 nucleotide sequence: TGTGCCAGCAGCTTAGGAGGGCCCAGGCCCGGGGGAGCTTTCTTT.

The rearrangement joins TRBV28 to TRBJ1-4, with TRBD1 matching 8 bases. The CDR3 runs to 15 residues. The V segment lost 4 bases and the J segment 10 bases; nucleotides outside the gene matches: 11. Germline assignment: CDR1 MDHEN and CDR2 SYDVKM. The CDR3 region has the DNA TGTGCCAGCAGTTCGTTAGGACAGGGTGTGGGAAAACTGTTTTTT. Translating gives CASSSLGQGVGKLFF. The whole variable domain, filled in from reference TRBV28 and TRBJ1-4, reads DVKVTQSSRYLVKRTGEKVFLECVQDMDHENMFWYRQDPGLGLRLIYFSYDVKMKEKGDIPEGYSVSREKKERFSLILESASTNQTSMYLCASSSLGQGVGKLFFGSGTQLSVL.

This clone has only one observation. The rearrangement uses TRBV28 and TRBJ2-1; D unclear. Germline V gives CDR1 MDHEN, CDR2 SYDVKM. This CDR3 is built from 14 residues. Trimming shortened V by 5 bases and J by 0 bases, and 8 bases separated the two germline ends. CDR3 coding DNA: TGTGCCAGCAGTCTCCCCGTCTCCTACAATGAGCAGTTCTTC. It encodes CASSLPVSYNEQFF.